This T cell receptor (beta chain) was sequenced during a study of PD-1 blockade in classical Hodgkin lymphoma. Assay used: immunoSEQ multiplex PCR; TCRdb lists only in-frame clones, some missing. The profile covers about 72,000 clones, with more than 85% appearing a single time and 8% taken by the ten largest. General study results and limits: Whereas CD4+ TCR diversity had risen significantly by C4D1, CD8+ TCR diversity had not.

As regards this clone: Its antigen is still unknown.

Following autologous stem cell transplantation, relapse occurred in every patient, and exposure to brentuximab vedotin varied. The starting material was peripheral blood mononuclear cells (PBMCs), obtained at baseline. The receptor comes from a human donor with classical Hodgkin lymphoma.

This CDR3 reads CASSPRATIGAAEQYF. CDR3 DNA sequence: TGTGCCAGCAGTCCCCGGGCTACTATCGGGGCTGCCGAGCAGTACTTC. This sequence joins TRBV28 and TRBJ2-7; either TRBD1 or TRBD2 may supply D (5 bases each). Between the trimmed V and J ends, which lost 5 bases and 6 bases, there was a span of 23 bases. Germline V lookup: CDR1 MDHEN, CDR2 SYDVKM. The CDR3 runs 16 residues. Combining the CDR3 with reference TRBV28 and TRBJ2-7 gives the whole variable domain DVKVTQSSRYLVKRTGEKVFLECVQDMDHENMFWYRQDPGLGLRLIYFSYDVKMKEKGDIPEGYSVSREKKERFSLILESASTNQTSMYLCASSPRATIGAAEQYFGPGTRLTVT.